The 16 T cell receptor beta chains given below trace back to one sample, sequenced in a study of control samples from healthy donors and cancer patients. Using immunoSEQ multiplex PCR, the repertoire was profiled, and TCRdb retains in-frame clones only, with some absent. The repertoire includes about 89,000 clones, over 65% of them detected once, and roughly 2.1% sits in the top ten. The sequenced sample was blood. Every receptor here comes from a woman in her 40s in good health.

The DNA of the CDR3 is TGTGCCAGCAGCCGGGGGGGGGCACCTGGCACAGATACGCAGTATTTT. The encoded protein is CASSRGGAPGTDTQYF. V usage is TRBV5-8 and J usage is TRBJ2-3; 8 positions match TRBD2. This CDR3 comprises 16 residues. V lost 4 bases and J lost 1; bases outside the gene matches: 8. In germline, CDR1 is SGHTS, CDR2 YDEGEE.

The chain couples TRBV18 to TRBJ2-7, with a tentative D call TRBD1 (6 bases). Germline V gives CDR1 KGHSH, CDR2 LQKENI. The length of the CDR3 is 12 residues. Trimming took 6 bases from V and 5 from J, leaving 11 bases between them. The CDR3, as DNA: TGTGCCAGCTCCCAACAGGGTAACGAGCAGTACTTC. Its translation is CASSQQGNEQYF. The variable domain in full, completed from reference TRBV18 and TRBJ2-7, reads NAGVMQNPRHLVRRRGQEARLRCSPMKGHSHVYWYRQLPEEGLKFMVYLQKENIIDESGMPKERFSAEFPKEGPSILRIQQVVRGDSAAYFCASSQQGNEQYFGPGTRLTVT.

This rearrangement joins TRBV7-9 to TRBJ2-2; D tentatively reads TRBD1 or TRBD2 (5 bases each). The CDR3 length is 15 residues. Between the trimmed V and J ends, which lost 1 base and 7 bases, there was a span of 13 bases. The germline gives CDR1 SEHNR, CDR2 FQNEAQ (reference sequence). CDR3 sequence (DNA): TGTGCCAGCAGCTTAGATGAGGGGCGAGGCGGGGAGCTGTTTTTT. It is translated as CASSLDEGRGGELFF.

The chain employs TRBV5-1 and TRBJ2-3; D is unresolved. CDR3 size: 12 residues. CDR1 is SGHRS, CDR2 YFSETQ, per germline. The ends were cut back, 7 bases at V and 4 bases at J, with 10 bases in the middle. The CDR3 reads CASHLVADTQYF. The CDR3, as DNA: TGCGCCAGCCACCTAGTCGCAGATACGCAGTATTTT.

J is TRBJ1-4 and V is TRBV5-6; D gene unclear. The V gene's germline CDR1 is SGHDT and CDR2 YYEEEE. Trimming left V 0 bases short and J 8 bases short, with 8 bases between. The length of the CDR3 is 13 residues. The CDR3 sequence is CASSLAVGEKLFF. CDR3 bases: TGTGCCAGCAGCTTGGCGGTTGGGGAAAAACTGTTTTTT.

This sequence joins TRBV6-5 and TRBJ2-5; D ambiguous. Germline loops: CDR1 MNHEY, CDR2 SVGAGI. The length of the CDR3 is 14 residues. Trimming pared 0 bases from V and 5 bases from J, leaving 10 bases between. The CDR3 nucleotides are TGTGCCAGCAGTTACTCGAATTTGGGGGAGACCCAGTACTTC. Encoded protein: CASSYSNLGETQYF.

CDR3 DNA sequence: TGTGCCACCAGCAGAGATACAACCTCGAACACTGAAGCTTTCTTT. The encoded protein is CATSRDTTSNTEAFF. This sequence joins TRBV15 and TRBJ1-1; D gene ambiguous. Trimming took off 0 bases at V and 1 base at J, with 9 bases between the two ends. CDR3 size: 15 residues. CDR1 LNHNV and CDR2 YYDKDF come from the germline V gene (reference sequence). Full variable domain (outside the CDR3, taken from reference TRBV15 and TRBJ1-1): DAMVIQNPRYQVTQFGKPVTLSCSQTLNHNVMYWYQQKSSQAPKLLFHYYDKDFNNEADTPDNFQSRRPNTSFCFLDIRSPGLGDTAMYLCATSRDTTSNTEAFFGQGTRLTVV.

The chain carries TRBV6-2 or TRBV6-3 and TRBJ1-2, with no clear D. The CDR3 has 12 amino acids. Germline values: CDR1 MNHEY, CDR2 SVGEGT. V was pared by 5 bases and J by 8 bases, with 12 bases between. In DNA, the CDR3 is TGTGCCAGCAGTGACGCGGACCGGGGCTACACCTTC. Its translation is CASSDADRGYTF.

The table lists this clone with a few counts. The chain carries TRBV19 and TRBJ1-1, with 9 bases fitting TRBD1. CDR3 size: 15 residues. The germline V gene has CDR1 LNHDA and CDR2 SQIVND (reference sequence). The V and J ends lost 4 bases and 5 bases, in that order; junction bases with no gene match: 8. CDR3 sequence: CASSTAGQGPTEAFF. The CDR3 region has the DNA TGTGCCAGTAGTACAGCGGGACAGGGACCGACTGAAGCTTTCTTT.

The CDR3 is CASNPVSSNYGYTF. The DNA for the CDR3 is TGTGCCAGCAACCCGGTTAGCTCTAACTATGGCTACACCTTC. The J gene is TRBJ1-2, the V gene TRBV6-5; D gene ambiguous. V lost 7 bases and J 0 bases, leaving 12 bases between the germline ends. This CDR3 region has 14 residues. The germline gives CDR1 MNHEY, CDR2 SVGAGI.

The CDR3 reads CASRSYNLANTGELFF. In DNA, the CDR3 is TGCGCCAGCAGATCTTACAACCTCGCGAACACCGGGGAGCTGTTTTTT. The chain has TRBV5-1 and TRBJ2-2; D is undetermined. CDR3 size: 16 residues. V lost 5 bases and J 0 bases, leaving 14 bases between the germline ends. Germline lookup yields CDR1 SGHRS and CDR2 YFSETQ.

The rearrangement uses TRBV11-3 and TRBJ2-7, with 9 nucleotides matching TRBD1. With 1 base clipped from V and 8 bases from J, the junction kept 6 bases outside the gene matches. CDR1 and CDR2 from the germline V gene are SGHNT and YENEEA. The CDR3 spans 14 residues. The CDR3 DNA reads TGTGCCAGCAGCTTAGGGGGGGACAGGGTCAAGCAGTACTTC. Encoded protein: CASSLGGDRVKQYF.

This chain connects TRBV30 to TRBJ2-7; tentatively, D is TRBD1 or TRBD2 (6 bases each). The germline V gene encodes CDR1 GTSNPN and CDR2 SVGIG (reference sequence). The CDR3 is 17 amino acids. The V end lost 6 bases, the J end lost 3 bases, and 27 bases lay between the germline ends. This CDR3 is CACQFADGGGIFYEQYF. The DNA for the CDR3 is TGTGCCTGTCAATTCGCGGACGGAGGGGGAATCTTCTACGAGCAGTACTTC.

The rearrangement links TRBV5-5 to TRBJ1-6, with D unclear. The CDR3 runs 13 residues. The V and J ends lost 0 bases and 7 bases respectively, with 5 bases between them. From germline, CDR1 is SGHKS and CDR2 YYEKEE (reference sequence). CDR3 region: CASSLAGNSPLHF. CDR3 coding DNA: TGTGCCAGCAGCTTGGCTGGGAATTCACCCCTCCACTTT.

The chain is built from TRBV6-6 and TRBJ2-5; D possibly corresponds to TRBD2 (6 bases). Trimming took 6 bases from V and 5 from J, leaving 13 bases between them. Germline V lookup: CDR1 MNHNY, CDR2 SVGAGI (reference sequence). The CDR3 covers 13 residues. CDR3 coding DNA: TGTGCCAGCAGCCCGACTAGTCCGGAGACCCAGTACTTC. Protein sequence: CASSPTSPETQYF.

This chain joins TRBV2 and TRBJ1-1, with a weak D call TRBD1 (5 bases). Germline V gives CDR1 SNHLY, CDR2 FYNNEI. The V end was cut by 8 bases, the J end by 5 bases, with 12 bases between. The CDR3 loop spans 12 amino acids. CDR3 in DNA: TGTGCCAGCTTCTGGGGGGGAACTGAAGCTTTCTTT. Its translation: CASFWGGTEAFF.